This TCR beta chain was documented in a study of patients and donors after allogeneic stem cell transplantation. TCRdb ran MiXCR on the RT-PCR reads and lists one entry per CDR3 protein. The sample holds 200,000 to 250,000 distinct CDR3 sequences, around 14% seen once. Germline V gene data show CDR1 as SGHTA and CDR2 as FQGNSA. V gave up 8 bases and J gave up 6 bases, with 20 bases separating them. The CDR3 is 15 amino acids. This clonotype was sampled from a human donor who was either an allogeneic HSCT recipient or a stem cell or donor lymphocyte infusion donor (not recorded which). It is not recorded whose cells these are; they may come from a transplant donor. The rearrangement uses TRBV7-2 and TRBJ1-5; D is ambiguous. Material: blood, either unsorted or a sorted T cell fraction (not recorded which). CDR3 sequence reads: CASVFSSGSAQPQHF. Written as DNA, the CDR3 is TGTGCCAGCGTCTTTTCCTCGGGGTCGGCTCAGCCCCAGCATTTT.